The clone carrying this T cell receptor beta chain was counted ten times or more. Its antigen remains unidentified. 5'RACE with 10-nucleotide random UMIs generated the cDNA. TCRdb used MiXCR to reprocess the 5' RACE reads, holding one entry per CDR3 protein. Among over 45,000 distinct CDR3 sequences listed, about 25% were seen once. The CDR3 has 14 amino acids. The V gene end was trimmed by 0 bases and the J gene end by 4 bases; junction bases not matched to a gene: 3. Germline CDR1 DFQATT, CDR2 SNEGSKA (reference sequence). The data were taken from a study of neurological immune-mediated disorders. Overall study findings and caveats: The study found the most TCR clonal expansion in HTLV-1-associated myelopathy and the least in multiple sclerosis, below healthy controls.

The gene calls are TRBV20-1 and TRBJ1-5; 7 bases fit TRBD1. This TCR was recovered from a woman aged 70-85 years in good health. Sample: PBMCs. The CDR3 loop reads CSARDLTGNQPQHF. DNA of the CDR3: TGCAGTGCTAGAGATCTGACAGGGAATCAGCCCCAGCATTTT.